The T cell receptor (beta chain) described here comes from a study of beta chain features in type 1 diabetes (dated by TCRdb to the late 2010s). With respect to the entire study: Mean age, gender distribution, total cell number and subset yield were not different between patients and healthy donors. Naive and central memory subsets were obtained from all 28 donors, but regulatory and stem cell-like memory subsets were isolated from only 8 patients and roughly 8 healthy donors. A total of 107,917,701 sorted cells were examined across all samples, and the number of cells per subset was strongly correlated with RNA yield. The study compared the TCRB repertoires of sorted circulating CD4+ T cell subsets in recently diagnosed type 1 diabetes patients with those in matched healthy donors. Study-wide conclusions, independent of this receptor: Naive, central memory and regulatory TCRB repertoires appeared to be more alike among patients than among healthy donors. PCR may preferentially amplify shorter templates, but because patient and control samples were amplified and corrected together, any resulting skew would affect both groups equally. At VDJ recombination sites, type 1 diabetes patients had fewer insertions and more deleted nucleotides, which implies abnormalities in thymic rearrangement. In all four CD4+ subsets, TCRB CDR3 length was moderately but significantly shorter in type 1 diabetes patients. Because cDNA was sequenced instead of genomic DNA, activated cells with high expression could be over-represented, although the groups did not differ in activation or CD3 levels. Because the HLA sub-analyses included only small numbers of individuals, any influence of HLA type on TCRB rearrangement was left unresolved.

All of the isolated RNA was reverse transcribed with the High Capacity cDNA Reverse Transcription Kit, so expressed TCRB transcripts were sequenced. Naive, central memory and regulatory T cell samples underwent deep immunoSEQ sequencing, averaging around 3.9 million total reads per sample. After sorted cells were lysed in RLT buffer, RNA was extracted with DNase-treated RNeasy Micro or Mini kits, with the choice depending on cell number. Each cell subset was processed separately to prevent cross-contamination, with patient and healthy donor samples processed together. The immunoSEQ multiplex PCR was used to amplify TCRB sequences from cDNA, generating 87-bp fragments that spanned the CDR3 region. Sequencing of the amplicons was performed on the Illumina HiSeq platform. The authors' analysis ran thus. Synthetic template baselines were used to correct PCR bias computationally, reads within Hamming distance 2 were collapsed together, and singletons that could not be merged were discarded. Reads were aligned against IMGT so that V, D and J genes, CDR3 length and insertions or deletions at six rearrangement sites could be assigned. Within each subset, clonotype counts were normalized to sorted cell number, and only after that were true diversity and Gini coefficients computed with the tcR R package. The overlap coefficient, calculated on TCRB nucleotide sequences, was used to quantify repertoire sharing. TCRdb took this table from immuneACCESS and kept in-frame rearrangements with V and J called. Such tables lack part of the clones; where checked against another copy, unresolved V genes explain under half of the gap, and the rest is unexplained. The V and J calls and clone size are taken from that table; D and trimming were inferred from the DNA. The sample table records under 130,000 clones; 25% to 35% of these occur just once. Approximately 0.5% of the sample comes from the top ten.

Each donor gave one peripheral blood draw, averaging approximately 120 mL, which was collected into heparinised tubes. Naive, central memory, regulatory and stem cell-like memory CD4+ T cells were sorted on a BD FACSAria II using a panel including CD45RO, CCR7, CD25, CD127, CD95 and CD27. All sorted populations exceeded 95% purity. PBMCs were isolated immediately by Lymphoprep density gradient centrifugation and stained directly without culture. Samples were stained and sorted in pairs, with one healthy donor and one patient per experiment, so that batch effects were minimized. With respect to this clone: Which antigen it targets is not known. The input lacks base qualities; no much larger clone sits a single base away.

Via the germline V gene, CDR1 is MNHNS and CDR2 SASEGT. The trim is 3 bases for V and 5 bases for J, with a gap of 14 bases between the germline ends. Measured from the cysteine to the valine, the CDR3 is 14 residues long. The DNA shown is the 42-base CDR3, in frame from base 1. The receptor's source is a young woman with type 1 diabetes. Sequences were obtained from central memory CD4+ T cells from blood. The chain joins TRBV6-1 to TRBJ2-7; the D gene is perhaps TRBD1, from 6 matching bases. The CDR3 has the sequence CASSDRGNFHEQYV. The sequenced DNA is TGTGCCAGCAGTGACAGGGGAAACTTCCACGAGCAGTACGTC.